The rows below give T cell receptor beta chains drawn from one sample of a study of T cell responses to AZD1222 COVID-19 vaccine. Measured with immunoSEQ multiplex PCR; TCRdb has only the in-frame clones, and not every one. The sample records roughly 110,000 clones, around 89% being singletons. Sequenced here: peripheral blood, sampled 28 days after the second AZD1222 dose. All receptors derive from an adult who received the AZD1222 COVID-19 vaccine. Each CDR3 is given with its conserved first and last residue. The D gene is left open where the match is weak. Clone size is stated in some rows and not others, as once, few, many or a class when expanded.

V: TRBV7-9; D: TRBD1; size: .; J: TRBJ2-7; DNA: TGTGCCAGCAGCTTAGCGACAGGGTCGAGCGAGCAGTACTTC; CDR3: CASSLATGSSEQYF
V: TRBV3-1/TRBV3-2; D: TRBD1; size: .; J: TRBJ1-1; DNA: TGTGCCAGCAGCCCCGCGGGACAGGGTACCTTCGGCACTGAAGCTTTCTTT; CDR3: CASSPAGQGTFGTEAFF
V: TRBV7-2; D: .; size: .; J: TRBJ1-1; DNA: TGTGCCAGCAGCTTAGATCCCGGGAACACTGAAGCTTTCTTT; CDR3: CASSLDPGNTEAFF
V: TRBV5-1; D: TRBD1; size: .; J: TRBJ2-7; DNA: TGCGCCAGCAGCCCACGTGAGGGGGCGAACGAGCAGTACTTC; CDR3: CASSPREGANEQYF
V: TRBV4-3; D: .; size: .; J: TRBJ1-2; DNA: TGCGCCAGCAGCAGGGAGGTAGGGACTAACTATGGCTACACCTTC; CDR3: CASSREVGTNYGYTF
V: TRBV3-1/TRBV3-2; D: TRBD1; size: .; J: TRBJ1-4; DNA: TGTGCCAGCAGCCAAGTGGACAGGCGGCAACTGTTTTTT; CDR3: CASSQVDRRQLFF
V: TRBV12-3/TRBV12-4; D: .; size: once; J: TRBJ2-2; DNA: TGTGCCAGCAGTCGCACAGGGAACGGGGAGCTGTTTTTT; CDR3: CASSRTGNGELFF
V: TRBV7-6; D: TRBD1; size: .; J: TRBJ2-4; DNA: TGTGCCAGCAGCTTATTAAGGGGGACAGGGGAGAAAAACATTCAGTACTTC; CDR3: CASSLLRGTGEKNIQYF
V: TRBV7-9; D: .; size: .; J: TRBJ2-6; DNA: TGTGCCAGCAGCTTGGGGGTGGGGCCAGAGGGCTCTGGGGCCAACGTCCTGACTTTC; CDR3: CASSLGVGPEGSGANVLTF
V: TRBV29-1; D: .; size: .; J: TRBJ1-1; DNA: TGCAGCGTAGAACGGCCTCTGAACACTGAAGCTTTCTTT; CDR3: CSVERPLNTEAFF
V: TRBV19; D: .; size: .; J: TRBJ1-1; DNA: TGTGCCAGTAGTTCCGACAGGAACACTGAAGCTTTCTTT; CDR3: CASSSDRNTEAFF